These 16 T cell receptor beta chains were sequenced from one sample in a study of Graves' ophthalmopathy and Graves' hyperthyroidism. As the template, RNA transcripts were used to amplify TCR beta CDR3 regions. First-round RT-PCR employed HTBI primers, with a second-round multiplex PCR after it. Via MiXCR, TCRdb re-called the multiplex PCR reads, giving one row per CDR3 protein. The data hold a few hundred thousand distinct CDR3 sequences, with approximately 16% observed a single time. Specimen: peripheral blood. The receptors derive from a woman under 30 with Graves' ophthalmopathy.

The sample holds many counts of this clonotype. This chain joins TRBV12-3 or TRBV12-4 and TRBJ2-7; 9 nucleotides align to TRBD1. V trimming: 6 bases; J trimming: 1 base; junction bases outside the gene matches: 4. The CDR3 has 14 amino acids. Here the CDR3 DNA reads TGTGCCAGCAGGGATGACAGGGGGTCCTACGAGCAGTACTTC. This sequence encodes CASRDDRGSYEQYF.

This clonotype was detected many times. The genes are TRBV24-1 and TRBJ2-2, with TRBD1 identical over 7 bases. The V gene's germline CDR1 is KGHDR and CDR2 SFDVKD. This CDR3 has 13 amino acids. Trimming took 10 bases from V and 3 from J; bases not matched to a gene: 4. The CDR3, as DNA: TGTGCCACGACAGGGAGCGACACCGGGGAGCTGTTTTTT. Translating it yields CATTGSDTGELFF.

This clonotype showed up many times. V usage is TRBV20-1 and J usage is TRBJ2-5; possible D gene TRBD1, 6 bases. CDR1 DFQATT and CDR2 SNEGSKA come from the germline V gene (reference sequence). The V and J ends lost 4 bases and 4 bases respectively, with 22 bases between them. This CDR3 region has 16 residues. The DNA for the CDR3 is TGCAGTGCTAACCTATGGGGGCCAGGGGATCGAGAGACCCAGTACTTC. Translating gives CSANLWGPGDRETQYF.

This clonotype was seen repeatedly, ten times or more. The chain links TRBV7-6 to TRBJ2-7; 10 bases match TRBD2. There are 15 residues in the CDR3. With 5 bases clipped from V and 0 bases from J, the junction kept 4 bases outside the gene matches. The germline V gene encodes CDR1 SGHVS and CDR2 FNYEAQ. The CDR3 bases are TGTGCCAGCAGCCCTCGGACTAGCGGCTCCTACGAGCAGTACTTC. It translates to CASSPRTSGSYEQYF.

A few counts support this clonotype. V and J are TRBV7-2 and TRBJ2-5; 7 nucleotides match TRBD2. The germline CDR1 and CDR2 sequences are SGHTA and FQGNSA. J lost 7 bases, V lost 2 bases, and 13 bases had no gene match. The CDR3 spans 16 residues. This CDR3 reads CASSLRGILTSRTQYF. The CDR3 DNA is TGTGCCAGCAGCTTACGAGGAATATTGACTAGCAGGACCCAGTACTTC.

This clonotype was picked up many times. V is TRBV6-5 and J is TRBJ2-7, with D unclear. V shed 0 bases and J shed 1 base, with 10 bases lying between them. Germline V CDR1 and CDR2: MNHEY, SVGAGI. This CDR3 region has 15 residues. The CDR3 region is CASSYSPGASYEQYF. The CDR3 DNA reads as TGTGCCAGCAGTTACTCACCTGGAGCATCCTACGAGCAGTACTTC.

V gene TRBV14 combines with J gene TRBJ2-7; perhaps TRBD2 as D (6 bases). Trimming left V 1 base short and J 8 bases short, with 18 bases between. The V gene's germline CDR1 is SGHDN and CDR2 FVKESK. This CDR3 is 15 amino acids long. Here the CDR3 DNA reads TGTGCCAGCAGCCAAGGCGTGGGACTCACGTACAAGCAGTACTTC. It codes for CASSQGVGLTYKQYF. The whole variable domain, filled in from reference TRBV14 and TRBJ2-7, reads EAGVTQFPSHSVIEKGQTVTLRCDPISGHDNLYWYRRVMGKEIKFLLHFVKESKQDESGMPNNRFLAERTGGTYSTLKVQPAELEDSGVYFCASSQGVGLTYKQYFGPGTRLTVT.

The CDR3 loop is CASSLFPGENTGELFF. CDR3 bases: TGTGCCAGCAGTTTGTTCCCGGGAGAAAACACCGGGGAGCTGTTTTTT. The chain links TRBV28 to TRBJ2-2; D perhaps matches TRBD2 (6 bases). The CDR3 length is 16 residues. The germline gives CDR1 MDHEN, CDR2 SYDVKM. V lost 3 bases to trimming and J lost 2 bases, with 13 bases between them. The whole variable domain, filled in from reference TRBV28 and TRBJ2-2, reads DVKVTQSSRYLVKRTGEKVFLECVQDMDHENMFWYRQDPGLGLRLIYFSYDVKMKEKGDIPEGYSVSREKKERFSLILESASTNQTSMYLCASSLFPGENTGELFFGEGSRLTVL.

This clonotype was counted many times. The J gene is TRBJ1-1, the V gene TRBV7-2; D gene unclear. CDR3 length: 13 residues. V lost 4 bases, J lost 5 bases, and 11 bases lay in between. From germline, CDR1 is SGHTA and CDR2 FQGNSA. DNA for the CDR3: TGTGCCAGCAGCTCACTGACGGGGACTGAAGCTTTCTTT. Protein product: CASSSLTGTEAFF.

This clonotype was recorded many times. The V gene is TRBV7-9, the J gene TRBJ2-7, with 8 bases that match TRBD1. V gave up 5 bases and J gave up 4 bases; unmatched junction bases: 7. CDR3 length: 14 amino acids. From germline, CDR1 is SEHNR and CDR2 FQNEAQ (reference sequence). DNA of the CDR3: TGTGCCAGCAGCCCTCGACAGGGGTGGTACGAGCAGTACTTC. Amino acid sequence: CASSPRQGWYEQYF.

Many counts were recorded for this clonotype. V gene TRBV27 combines with J gene TRBJ2-7, with TRBD1 as a possible D gene (6 bases). Per germline, CDR1 MNHEY and CDR2 SMNVEV (reference sequence). V was pared by 5 bases and J by 1 base, with 15 bases between. The CDR3 extends over 15 amino acids. Written as DNA, the CDR3 is TGTGCCAGCAGTGGGCGCGCAGGGGAGTCCTACGAGCAGTACTTC. The encoded protein is CASSGRAGESYEQYF.

This clonotype was counted a few times. The J gene is TRBJ1-2, the V gene TRBV7-8, with D uncertain. Germline V gene sequence: CDR1 SGHVS, CDR2 FQNEAQ. Trimming removed 1 base from V and 3 bases from J, with 12 bases in between. CDR3 length: 15 amino acids. CDR3 bases: TGTGCCAGCAGCTTAGAGGCACAGTTCCACTATGGCTACACCTTC. Its protein product is CASSLEAQFHYGYTF.

This clonotype was picked up many times. This chain uses TRBV7-6 with TRBJ2-2; 10 nucleotides align to TRBD1. The germline V gene has CDR1 SGHVS and CDR2 FNYEAQ. The CDR3 runs to 18 residues. V was pared by 7 bases and J by 5 bases, with 16 bases of the junction left unmatched. Here the CDR3 reads CASTPRPGTGVQTGELFF. In DNA, the CDR3 is TGTGCCAGCACTCCACGGCCGGGGACAGGGGTTCAGACCGGGGAGCTGTTTTTT.

This clonotype was seen repeatedly, ten times or more. The CDR3 sequence: CASKDRVYSNQPQHF. CDR3 sequence (DNA): TGTGCCAGTAAAGACAGGGTCTATAGCAATCAGCCCCAGCATTTT. The chain joins TRBV19 to TRBJ1-5; the match to TRBD1 covers 7 bases. Trimming at V came to 7 bases and at J to 0 bases, leaving 6 bases not matched to a gene. Germline CDR1 and CDR2: LNHDA and SQIVND (reference sequence). The CDR3 spans 15 residues.

In its sample, this clonotype was seen many times. The V call is TRBV5-1, the J call TRBJ1-2; D call uncertain. V shed 4 bases and J shed 8 bases, with 21 bases lying between them. Per the germline V gene, CDR1 is SGHRS and CDR2 is YFSETQ. There are 15 residues in the CDR3. CDR3 sequence: CASSPLRPTNDGYTF. CDR3 in DNA: TGCGCCAGCAGCCCCTTACGACCAACCAACGACGGCTACACCTTC.

This clonotype was seen repeatedly, ten times or more. The DNA for the CDR3 is TGCAGTGCTAGAGATCCCCCCAGGGGCCCCTACGAGCAGTACTTC. Protein sequence: CSARDPPRGPYEQYF. V usage is TRBV20-1 and J usage is TRBJ2-7; maybe TRBD1 (6 bases). Germline CDR1 DFQATT, CDR2 SNEGSKA (reference sequence). Trimming stripped 0 bases from V and 2 bases from J, with 14 bases between. The CDR3 length is 15 residues.